This T cell receptor (beta chain) is drawn from a study of beta chain features in type 1 diabetes. General study results and limits: A moderate, significant TCRB CDR3 shortening appeared in type 1 diabetes across four CD4+ subsets.

Germline assignment: CDR1 LGHNA and CDR2 YNFKEQ. This CDR3 has 16 amino acids. V lost 1 base, J lost 3 bases, and 6 bases stayed unmatched. What was sequenced were expressed TCRB transcripts, since all of the isolated RNA had been reverse transcribed. Sequencing was performed with immunoSEQ multiplex PCR; in TCRdb, only in-frame clones are kept and a portion is missing. The sample contains about 120,000 clones, 15% to 20% of which appear only once. Details on this clone: Its antigen is as yet unknown.

The rearrangement uses TRBV4-2 and TRBJ2-7; 10 nucleotides agree with TRBD1. What was sequenced was central memory CD4+ T cells from blood. This TCR was sampled from a man aged 18 to 35 with type 1 diabetes. For the CDR3, the DNA is TGTGCCAGCAGCCAAGTTTCGGGACAGGGGAACTACGAGCAGTACTTC. Protein sequence: CASSQVSGQGNYEQYF.